A selection of T cell receptor beta chains follows, all from one sample in a study of OX40 agonist ivuxolimab in advanced cancers. Here immunoSEQ multiplex PCR was the method, and the copy in TCRdb shows in-frame clones only, minus some. The data hold 65,000 to 70,000 clones, with 85% to 90% observed a single time. Sequencing was performed on CD4+ or CD8+ T cells sorted from blood, taken in a trial of the OX40 agonist ivuxolimab. The receptors stem from an adult with an advanced solid tumor such as melanoma, head and neck, liver or kidney cancer. Both conserved end residues are trimmed from each CDR3. Each record gives: D gene, clone size, V gene, CDR3 protein. The D gene is left open where the match is weak. Clone size appears in some rows only: once, few, many, or a class for an expanded clone.

D: NA; size: NA; V: TRBV5-8; CDR3: ASSLGDSYSYEQY
D: NA; size: NA; V: TRBV10-1; CDR3: ASSAVSGNTIY
D: TRBD1; size: few; V: TRBV7-9; CDR3: ASSPMDRSYEQY
D: NA; size: once; V: TRBV4-3; CDR3: ASSQDGGQPQH
D: TRBD2; size: few; V: TRBV27; CDR3: ASSSGTSTYEQY
D: TRBD1; size: few; V: TRBV2; CDR3: ATSDRASGNTIY
D: NA; size: NA; V: TRBV5-5; CDR3: ASSPLGWRGDGEKLF
D: TRBD2; size: NA; V: TRBV27; CDR3: ASSYLAGSYEQY
D: TRBD2; size: NA; V: TRBV7-6; CDR3: ASSSPGLDYEQY
D: NA; size: NA; V: TRBV28; CDR3: ASRFLLPGGYRNNQPQH
D: NA; size: NA; V: TRBV30; CDR3: AWDPGQGYEQY